These 17 T cell receptor beta chains share one sample of origin, sequenced in a study of OX40 agonist ivuxolimab in advanced cancers. The table came from immunoSEQ multiplex PCR; TCRdb's copy has only in-frame clones and leaves some out. The sample has 76,000 or so clones, more than 85% seen once. The specimen was CD4+ or CD8+ T cells sorted from blood, collected in a trial of the OX40 agonist ivuxolimab. Every receptor here comes from an adult with an advanced solid tumor such as melanoma, head and neck, liver or kidney cancer.

The chain joins TRBV7-9 to TRBJ2-2; a possible D gene is TRBD1 (6 bases). The V end lost 8 bases, the J end lost 1 base, and 8 bases lay between the germline ends. The CDR3 totals 13 residues. Germline CDR1 is SEHNR and CDR2 is FQNEAQ (reference sequence). CDR3 protein: CASEQGNTGELFF. CDR3 DNA sequence: TGTGCCAGCGAACAGGGGAACACCGGGGAGCTGTTTTTT.

The chain has TRBV13 and TRBJ1-4; no clear D gene. The CDR3 has 14 residues. Trimming took off 0 bases at V and 8 bases at J, with 10 bases between the two ends. Germline loops: CDR1 PRHDT, CDR2 FYEKMQ (reference sequence). CDR3 DNA sequence: TGTGCCAGCAGCTTAGGCCGGGGAGAAGAAAAACTGTTTTTT. Translation: CASSLGRGEEKLFF.

The V gene is TRBV2, the J gene TRBJ2-4; D remains ambiguous. This CDR3 has 11 residues. CDR1 is SNHLY and CDR2 is FYNNEI in the germline V gene. V lost 10 bases, J lost 16 bases, and 20 bases lay in between. The CDR3 sequence is CATTSNRGTYF. As DNA, the CDR3 is TGTGCCACCACGTCCAACAGAGGTACCTACTTC.

The chain recombines TRBV13 with TRBJ2-7; 8 nucleotides agree with TRBD2. Trimming took 3 bases from V and 3 from J; bases not matched to a gene: 1. This CDR3 has 13 amino acids. Germline values: CDR1 PRHDT, CDR2 FYEKMQ (reference sequence). CDR3 protein: CASSFSGNYEQYF. In DNA, the CDR3 is TGTGCCAGCAGCTTTAGCGGGAACTACGAGCAGTACTTC. Full variable domain (outside the CDR3, taken from reference TRBV13 and TRBJ2-7): AAGVIQSPRHLIKEKRETATLKCYPIPRHDTVYWYQQGPGQDPQFLISFYEKMQSDKGSIPDRFSAQQFSDYHSELNMSSLELGDSALYFCASSFSGNYEQYFGPGTRLTVT.

In its sample, this clone was seen a few times. This chain's CDR3 is CASSIGGGQYNQPQHF. The DNA for the CDR3 is TGTGCCAGTAGTATAGGTGGGGGACAGTACAATCAGCCCCAGCATTTT. The chain combines TRBV19 with TRBJ1-5; TRBD1 agrees at 7 bases. Germline values: CDR1 LNHDA, CDR2 SQIVND (reference sequence). J gave up 3 bases and V 1 base, and 6 bases lay outside the gene matches. This CDR3 contains 16 residues.

The chain recombines TRBV13 with TRBJ1-2; maybe TRBD1 (5 bases). CDR1 is PRHDT and CDR2 is FYEKMQ in the germline V gene (reference sequence). There are 15 residues in the CDR3. V dropped 0 bases and J dropped 7 bases, with 15 bases sitting between them. CDR3 nucleotides: TGTGCCAGCAGCTTAGGGCTGACAGAATCTAGTGGCTACACCTTC. This sequence encodes CASSLGLTESSGYTF.

V and J are TRBV28 and TRBJ2-5; perhaps TRBD2 as D (6 bases). Trimming took off 5 bases at V and 4 bases at J, with 14 bases between the two ends. This CDR3 has 14 residues. In germline, CDR1 is MDHEN, CDR2 SYDVKM. CDR3 region: CASSGGSRGETQYF. The CDR3, as DNA: TGTGCCAGCAGTGGAGGGAGTAGGGGAGAGACCCAGTACTTC.

The chain joins TRBV19 to TRBJ2-1; no firm D call. The V end lost 4 bases, the J end lost 9 bases, and 10 bases lay between the germline ends. The CDR3 runs to 12 residues. The germline V gene has CDR1 LNHDA and CDR2 SQIVND (reference sequence). DNA for the CDR3: TGTGCCAGTAGTACCCCAACGGGTGAGCAGTTCTTC. Its protein is CASSTPTGEQFF.

The V and J genes are TRBV5-1 and TRBJ2-7, with a weak D call TRBD1 (5 bases). The CDR3 is 15 amino acids. Looked up from germline, CDR1 is SGHRS and CDR2 is YFSETQ. V dropped 2 bases and J dropped 3 bases, with 15 bases sitting between them. The CDR3 DNA reads TGCGCCAGCAGCTTCGATGGGGCTTTAAACTACGAGCAGTACTTC. Translated: CASSFDGALNYEQYF.

V is TRBV2 and J is TRBJ2-7, with 9 bases that match TRBD1. The CDR3 runs 13 residues. The germline CDR1 and CDR2 sequences are SNHLY and FYNNEI. The ends lost 7 bases at V and 4 bases at J; junction bases unmatched: 5. The CDR3 DNA sequence: TGTGCCAGCAAAGGGACAGGGCCGTACGAGCAGTACTTC. Translation gives CASKGTGPYEQYF.

The chain uses TRBV6-1 and TRBJ2-5; D gene ambiguous. The CDR3 has 16 amino acids. Germline V gives CDR1 MNHNS, CDR2 SASEGT. V was shortened by 1 base and J by 2 bases, with 14 bases between the two germline ends. The CDR3 spells CASSEGRVVIQETQYF. CDR3 in DNA: TGTGCCAGCAGTGAAGGTCGGGTGGTCATACAAGAGACCCAGTACTTC.

J is TRBJ1-2 and V is TRBV11-2; D not resolved. Germline loops: CDR1 SGHAT, CDR2 FQNNGV. The V gene lost 1 base and the J gene lost 0 bases, with 9 bases spanning the gap. This CDR3 has 15 residues. CDR3 sequence: CASSLADGPNYGYTF. The CDR3 bases are TGTGCCAGCAGCTTAGCGGACGGACCTAACTATGGCTACACCTTC.

V gene TRBV7-9 combines with J gene TRBJ2-7; D is ambiguous. Germline loops: CDR1 SEHNR, CDR2 FQNEAQ (reference sequence). The CDR3 spans 12 residues. The germline V and J ends were trimmed by 7 bases and 0 bases, with 7 bases remaining between them. The CDR3 loop is CASMGNSYEQYF. Here the CDR3 DNA reads TGTGCCAGCATGGGCAACTCCTACGAGCAGTACTTC. Supplemented by reference TRBV7-9 and TRBJ2-7, the full variable domain reads DTGVSQNPRHKITKRGQNVTFRCDPISEHNRLYWYRQTLGQGPEFLTYFQNEAQLEKSRLLSDRFSAERPKGSFSTLEIQRTEQGDSAMYLCASMGNSYEQYFGPGTRLTVT.

To note about this clone: The identical CDR3 is also encoded by other nucleotide sequences in the sample. The gene calls are TRBV6-1 and TRBJ2-7; D gene unclear. With 3 bases removed from V and 4 bases from J, the gap between germline ends came to 1 base. The CDR3 covers 10 residues. CDR1 is MNHNS and CDR2 is SASEGT in the germline V gene. DNA for the CDR3: TGTGCCAGCAGTGATTACGAGCAGTACTTC. Its protein product is CASSDYEQYF.

The gene calls are TRBV6-1 and TRBJ2-1; D remains unclear. Trimming removed 3 bases at V and 5 bases at J, with 14 bases between. The CDR3 sequence is 15 residues long. CDR1 and CDR2 from the germline V gene are MNHNS and SASEGT. CDR3 residues: CASSERIVGNNEQFF. DNA for the CDR3: TGTGCCAGCAGTGAGCGTATAGTGGGGAACAATGAGCAGTTCTTC.

The genes are TRBV30 and TRBJ2-7, with unresolved D. Trimming cost V 0 bases and J 4 bases, with 10 bases left between them. CDR1 and CDR2 (germline): GTSNPN, SVGIG (reference sequence). The CDR3 contains 13 residues. The DNA for the CDR3 is TGTGCCTGGAGTGTTAGTACGCCGTACGAGCAGTACTTC. The encoded protein is CAWSVSTPYEQYF.

This rearrangement joins TRBV5-6 to TRBJ1-2; no clear D. V lost 6 bases and J 8 bases, leaving 11 bases between the germline ends. Germline V gene sequence: CDR1 SGHDT, CDR2 YYEEEE. This CDR3 comprises 11 residues. The CDR3 DNA is TGTGCCAGCATGCCCGGGCACGGCTACACCTTC. The encoded protein is CASMPGHGYTF.